This paragraph reports one TCR beta chain. Only in-frame clones appear in the TCRdb table, and some are missing; sequencing was by immunoSEQ multiplex PCR. The sample carries about 220,000 clones, roughly four fifths recorded once. This specimen comes from a study of blood T cell repertoires in COVID-19. At the level of the study: Sites in the United States, Italy and Spain provided acute and convalescent COVID-19 samples.

The sequence was obtained from a woman in her forties or fifties who had been exposed to COVID-19. The material sequenced was PBMCs or T cells enriched from blood (not recorded which).

The CDR3 bases are TGTGCCACCTTGTCCAGGGGAGAGCAGTACTTC. Protein sequence: CATLSRGEQYF. The genes are TRBV7-9 and TRBJ2-7, with TRBD1 as a possible D gene (6 bases). The V gene lost 10 bases and the J gene lost 7 bases, with 14 bases spanning the gap. In germline, CDR1 is SEHNR, CDR2 FQNEAQ (reference sequence). The length of the CDR3 is 11 residues.